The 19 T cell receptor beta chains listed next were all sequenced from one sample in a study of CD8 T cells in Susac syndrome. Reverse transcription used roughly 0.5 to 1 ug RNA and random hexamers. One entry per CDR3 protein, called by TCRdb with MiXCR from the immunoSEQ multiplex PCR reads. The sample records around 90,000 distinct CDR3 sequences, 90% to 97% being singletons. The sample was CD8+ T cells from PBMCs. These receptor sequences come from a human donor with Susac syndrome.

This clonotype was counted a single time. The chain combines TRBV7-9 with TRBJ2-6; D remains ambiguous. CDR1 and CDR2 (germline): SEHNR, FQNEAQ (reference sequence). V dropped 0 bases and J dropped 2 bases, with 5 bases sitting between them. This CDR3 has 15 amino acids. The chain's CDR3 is CASSLAEPGANVLTF. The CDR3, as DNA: TGTGCCAGCAGCTTAGCTGAACCTGGGGCCAACGTCCTGACTTTC.

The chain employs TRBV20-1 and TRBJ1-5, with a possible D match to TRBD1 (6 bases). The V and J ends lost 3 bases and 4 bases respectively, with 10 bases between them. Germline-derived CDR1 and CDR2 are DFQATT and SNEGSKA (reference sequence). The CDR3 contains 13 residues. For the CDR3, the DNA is TGCAGTGCTAGCCCGGGGGCGAATCAGCCCCAGCATTTT. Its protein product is CSASPGANQPQHF.

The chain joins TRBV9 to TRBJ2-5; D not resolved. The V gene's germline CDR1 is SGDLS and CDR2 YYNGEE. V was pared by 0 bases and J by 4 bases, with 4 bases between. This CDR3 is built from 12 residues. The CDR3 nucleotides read TGTGCCAGCAGCGTAGACGGAGAGACCCAGTACTTC. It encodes CASSVDGETQYF.

CDR3 region: CAWSATLAGGDNEQFF. As DNA, the CDR3 is TGTGCCTGGAGTGCAACTCTAGCGGGGGGCGACAATGAGCAGTTCTTC. This sequence joins TRBV30 and TRBJ2-1; TRBD2 agrees at 11 bases. Germline V gene sequence: CDR1 GTSNPN, CDR2 SVGIG (reference sequence). The CDR3 spans 16 residues. Trimming cost V 1 base and J 5 bases; bases outside gene matches: 7.

The CDR3 region has the DNA TGCAGTGCAAAGGGGGACAGGCAGATGTCACCCCTCCACTTT. Translated: CSAKGDRQMSPLHF. The chain combines TRBV20-1 with TRBJ1-6; 8 bases fit TRBD1. CDR3 size: 14 residues. Per germline, CDR1 DFQATT and CDR2 SNEGSKA (reference sequence). The ends lost 6 bases at V and 10 bases at J; junction bases unmatched: 11.

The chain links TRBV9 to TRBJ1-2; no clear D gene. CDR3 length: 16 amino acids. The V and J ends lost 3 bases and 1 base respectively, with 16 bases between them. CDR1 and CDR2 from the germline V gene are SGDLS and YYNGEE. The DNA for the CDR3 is TGTGCCAGCAGCGCTTACGGAACCTCCCTTAACTATGGCTACACCTTC. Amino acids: CASSAYGTSLNYGYTF.

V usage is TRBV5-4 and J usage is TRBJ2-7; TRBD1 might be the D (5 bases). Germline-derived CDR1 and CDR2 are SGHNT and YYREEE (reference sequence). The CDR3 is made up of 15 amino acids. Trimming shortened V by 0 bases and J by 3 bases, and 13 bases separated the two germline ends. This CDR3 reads CASSLAGQVLYEQYF. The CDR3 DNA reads TGTGCCAGCAGCTTGGCAGGGCAAGTGCTCTACGAGCAGTACTTC.

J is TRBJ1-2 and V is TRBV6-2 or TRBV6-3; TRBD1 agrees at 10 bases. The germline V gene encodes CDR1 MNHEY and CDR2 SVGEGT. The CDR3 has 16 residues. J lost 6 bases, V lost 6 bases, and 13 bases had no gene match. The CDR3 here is CASSSEGQGEWNGYTF. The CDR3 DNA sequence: TGTGCCAGCAGCTCCGAAGGACAGGGGGAATGGAATGGCTACACCTTC.

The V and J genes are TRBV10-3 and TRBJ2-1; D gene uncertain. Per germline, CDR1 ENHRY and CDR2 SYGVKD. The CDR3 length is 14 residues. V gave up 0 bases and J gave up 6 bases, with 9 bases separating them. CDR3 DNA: TGTGCCATCAGTGAGTCGCCAGTTCCCAATGAGCAGTTCTTC. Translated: CAISESPVPNEQFF.

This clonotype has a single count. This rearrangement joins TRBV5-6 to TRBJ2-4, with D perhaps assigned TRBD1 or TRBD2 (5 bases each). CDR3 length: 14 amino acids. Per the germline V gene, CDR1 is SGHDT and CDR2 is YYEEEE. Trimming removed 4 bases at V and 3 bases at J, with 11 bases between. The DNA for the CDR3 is TGTGCCAGCAGCGTCCAGGGAGTCAAAAACATTCAGTACTTC. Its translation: CASSVQGVKNIQYF.

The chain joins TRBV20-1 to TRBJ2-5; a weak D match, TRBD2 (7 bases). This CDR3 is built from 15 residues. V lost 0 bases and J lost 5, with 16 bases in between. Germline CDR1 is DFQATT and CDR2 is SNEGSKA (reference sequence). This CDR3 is CSARDLFRGAETQYF. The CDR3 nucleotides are TGCAGTGCTAGAGATCTATTCCGGGGGGCGGAGACCCAGTACTTC.

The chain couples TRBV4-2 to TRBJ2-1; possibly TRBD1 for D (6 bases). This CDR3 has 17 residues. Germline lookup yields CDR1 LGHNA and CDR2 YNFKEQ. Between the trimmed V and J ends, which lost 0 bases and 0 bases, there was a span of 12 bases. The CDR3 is CASSQDQIRGSYNEQFF. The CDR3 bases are TGTGCCAGCAGCCAAGATCAGATCAGGGGCTCCTACAATGAGCAGTTCTTC.

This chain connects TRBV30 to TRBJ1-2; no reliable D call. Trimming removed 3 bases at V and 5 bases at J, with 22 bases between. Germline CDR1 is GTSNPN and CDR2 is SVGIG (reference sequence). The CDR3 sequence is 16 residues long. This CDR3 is CAWRSAGGRPSYGYTF. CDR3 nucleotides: TGTGCCTGGAGATCAGCCGGAGGCAGGCCTTCGTATGGCTACACCTTC.

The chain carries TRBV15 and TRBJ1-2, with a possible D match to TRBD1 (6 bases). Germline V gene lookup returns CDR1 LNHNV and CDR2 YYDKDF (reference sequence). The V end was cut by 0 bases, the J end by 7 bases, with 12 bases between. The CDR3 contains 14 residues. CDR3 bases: TGTGCCACCAGCAGAGATAGGGGGGCTGGTGGCTACACCTTC. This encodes CATSRDRGAGGYTF.

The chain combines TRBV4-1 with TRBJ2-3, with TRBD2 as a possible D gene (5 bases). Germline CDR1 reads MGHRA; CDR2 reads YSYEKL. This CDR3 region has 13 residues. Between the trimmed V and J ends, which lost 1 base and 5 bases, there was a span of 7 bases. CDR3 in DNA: TGCGCCAGCAGCCAAGGAAGCGGAGATACGCAGTATTTT. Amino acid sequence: CASSQGSGDTQYF.

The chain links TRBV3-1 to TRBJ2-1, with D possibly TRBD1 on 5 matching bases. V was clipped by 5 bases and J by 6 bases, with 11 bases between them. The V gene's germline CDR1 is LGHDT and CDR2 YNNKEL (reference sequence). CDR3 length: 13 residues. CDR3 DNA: TGTGCCAGCAGCTACGTAAGGGGCAATGAGCAGTTCTTC. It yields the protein CASSYVRGNEQFF.

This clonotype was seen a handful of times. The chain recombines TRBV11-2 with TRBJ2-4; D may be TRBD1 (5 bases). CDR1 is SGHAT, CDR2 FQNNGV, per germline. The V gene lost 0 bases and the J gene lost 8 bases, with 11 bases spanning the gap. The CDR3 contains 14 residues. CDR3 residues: CASSLEQASYIQYF. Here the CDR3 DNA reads TGTGCCAGCAGCTTAGAACAGGCTTCGTACATTCAGTACTTC.

The CDR3 region is CASSLLTGATDTQYF. CDR3 bases: TGTGCCAGCAGCTTACTAACGGGCGCCACAGATACGCAGTATTTT. V and J are TRBV7-9 and TRBJ2-3; D call uncertain. The CDR3 extends over 15 amino acids. Germline lookup yields CDR1 SEHNR and CDR2 FQNEAQ (reference sequence). V was clipped by 2 bases and J by 2 bases, with 11 bases between them. Variable domain in full (rest from reference TRBV7-9 and TRBJ2-3): DTGVSQNPRHKITKRGQNVTFRCDPISEHNRLYWYRQTLGQGPEFLTYFQNEAQLEKSRLLSDRFSAERPKGSFSTLEIQRTEQGDSAMYLCASSLLTGATDTQYFGPGTRLTVL.

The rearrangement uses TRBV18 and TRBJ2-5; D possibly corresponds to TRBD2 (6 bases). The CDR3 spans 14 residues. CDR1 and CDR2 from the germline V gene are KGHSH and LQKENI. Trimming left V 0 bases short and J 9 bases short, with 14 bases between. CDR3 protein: CASSPPRGPLAQYF. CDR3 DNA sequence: TGTGCCAGCTCACCACCGCGGGGCCCCTTGGCCCAGTACTTC.